This TCR beta chain is drawn from a study of Ad26.COV2.S vaccination and SARS-CoV-2 variants. Broader study findings: Reports say spike-specific CD8+ and CD4+ T cell responses covered substantial breadth after vaccination. Possible underestimation of total T cell responses by the TCR breadth and depth analyses was noted.

V gave up 7 bases and J gave up 0 bases, with 10 bases separating them. Germline lookup yields CDR1 SQVTM and CDR2 ANQGSEA. The length of the CDR3 is 13 residues. Measured with immunoSEQ multiplex PCR; TCRdb has only the in-frame clones, and not every one. The sample holds some 520,000 clones, around 88% seen once. Regarding this clone: Its antigen is unknown.

The treatment is: roughly 19 received Ad26.COV2.S at low or high dose, single or two shots; 5 received placebo; per-sample allocation not given. It was on day 63 after the first vaccine or placebo injection that samples were taken. Based in Boston, the donor was an adult of 18-55 years. Vaccination employed an Ad26 vector expressing the Wuhan-strain SARS-CoV-2 spike. The sequencing here drew on peripheral blood, taken in a trial of Ad26.COV2.S vaccine versus placebo. The rearrangement links TRBV29-1 to TRBJ2-1; no clear D gene. This TCR came from a person between 18 and 65 years old who received the Ad26.COV2.S COVID-19 vaccine or a placebo. In nucleotides, the CDR3 is TGCAGCGCCGGATCGAGCTCCTACAATGAGCAGTTCTTC. Translated, it gives CSAGSSSYNEQFF.